Shown below are 5 T cell receptor beta chains from a single sample sequenced in a study of control samples from healthy donors and cancer patients. Sequenced by immunoSEQ multiplex PCR; TCRdb stores in-frame clones only, minus some. The data contain roughly 180,000 clones, 94% of them singletons. Sequencing was done on a sample of blood. Source of these receptors: a woman aged 18-30 years in good health.

The V call is TRBV29-1, the J call TRBJ1-1; D uncertain. The CDR3 is made up of 13 amino acids. V was pared by 1 base and J by 2 bases, with 8 bases between. CDR1 and CDR2 (germline): SQVTM, ANQGSEA. The CDR3 nucleotides are TGCAGCGTTGAAGCGGACTTAAACACTGAAGCTTTCTTT. Translated: CSVEADLNTEAFF. Full variable domain (rest looked up from reference TRBV29-1 and TRBJ1-1): SAVISQKPSRDICQRGTSLTIQCQVDSQVTMMFWYRQQPGQSLTLIATANQGSEATYESGFVIDKFPISRPNLTFSTLTVSNMSPEDSSIYLCSVEADLNTEAFFGQGTRLTVV.

As regards this clone: The junction does not match germline at one end; this may be a read error. The chain has TRBV7-2 and TRBJ1-3; no clear D. The CDR3 extends over 12 amino acids. Germline CDR1 and CDR2: SGHTA and FQGNSA. The CDR3 DNA reads as TGTGCCAGCGCTCGCCCTGGGAACACCATATATTTT. It codes for CASARPGNTIYF.

The rearrangement uses TRBV27 and TRBJ2-7; 8 bases align to TRBD2. V lost 4 bases and J lost 5; bases outside the gene matches: 7. This CDR3 spans 14 amino acids. Germline CDR1 reads MNHEY; CDR2 reads SMNVEV (reference sequence). The CDR3 reads CASSYSGKMNEQYF. The CDR3 nucleotides are TGTGCCAGCAGTTATAGCGGGAAGATGAACGAGCAGTACTTC.

This chain joins TRBV2 and TRBJ1-6, with unresolved D. Germline V lookup: CDR1 SNHLY, CDR2 FYNNEI. The CDR3 spans 14 residues. With 8 bases removed from V and 7 bases from J, the gap between germline ends came to 15 bases. Here the CDR3 DNA reads TGTGCCAGCGGGTCTTGGGCCTCGAATTCACCCCTCCACTTT. It encodes CASGSWASNSPLHF.

This clone appeared once. The chain links TRBV13 to TRBJ2-3, with D possibly matching TRBD2 (7 bases). Trimming left V 6 bases short and J 5 bases short, with 12 bases between. Germline V gives CDR1 PRHDT, CDR2 FYEKMQ (reference sequence). The length of the CDR3 is 13 residues. Here the CDR3 reads CASSQGGGDTQYF. The DNA for the CDR3 is TGTGCCAGCAGTCAGGGAGGGGGAGATACGCAGTATTTT.